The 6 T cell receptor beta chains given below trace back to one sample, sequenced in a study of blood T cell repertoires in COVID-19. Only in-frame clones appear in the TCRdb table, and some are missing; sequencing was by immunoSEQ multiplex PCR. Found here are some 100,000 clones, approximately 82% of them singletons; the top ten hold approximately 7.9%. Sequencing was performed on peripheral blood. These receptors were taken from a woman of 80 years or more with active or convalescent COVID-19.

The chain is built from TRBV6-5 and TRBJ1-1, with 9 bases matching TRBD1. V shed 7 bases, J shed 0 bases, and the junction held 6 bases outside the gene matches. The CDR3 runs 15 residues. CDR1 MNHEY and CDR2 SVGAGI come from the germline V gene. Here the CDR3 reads CASTLDRGMNTEAFF. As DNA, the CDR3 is TGTGCCAGCACCTTGGACAGGGGAATGAACACTGAAGCTTTCTTT.

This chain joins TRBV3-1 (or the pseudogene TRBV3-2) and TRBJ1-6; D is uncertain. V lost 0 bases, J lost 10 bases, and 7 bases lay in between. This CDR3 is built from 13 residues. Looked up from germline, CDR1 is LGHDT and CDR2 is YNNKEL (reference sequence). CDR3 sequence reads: CASSQEPRSPLHF. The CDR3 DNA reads TGTGCCAGCAGCCAAGAGCCGAGGTCACCCCTCCACTTT.

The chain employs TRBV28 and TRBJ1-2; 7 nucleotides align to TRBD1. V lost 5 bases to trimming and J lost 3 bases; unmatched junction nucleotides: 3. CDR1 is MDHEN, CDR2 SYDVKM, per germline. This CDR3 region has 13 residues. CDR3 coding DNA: TGTGCCAGCAGTCCCACAGGGGACTATGGCTACACCTTC. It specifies CASSPTGDYGYTF.

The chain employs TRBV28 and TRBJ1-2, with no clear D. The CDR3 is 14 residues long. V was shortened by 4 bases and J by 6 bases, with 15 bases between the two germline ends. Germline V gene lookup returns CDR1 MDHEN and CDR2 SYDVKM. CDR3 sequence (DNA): TGTGCCAGCAGTTCCGACCGGGGAGGGCATGGCTACACCTTC. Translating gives CASSSDRGGHGYTF.

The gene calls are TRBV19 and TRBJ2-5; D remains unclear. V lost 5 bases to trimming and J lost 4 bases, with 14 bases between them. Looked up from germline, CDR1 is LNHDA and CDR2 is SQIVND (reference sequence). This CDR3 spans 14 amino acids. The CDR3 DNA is TGTGCCAGTAGTGTCGCCCTCACGGGAGAGACCCAGTACTTC. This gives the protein CASSVALTGETQYF.

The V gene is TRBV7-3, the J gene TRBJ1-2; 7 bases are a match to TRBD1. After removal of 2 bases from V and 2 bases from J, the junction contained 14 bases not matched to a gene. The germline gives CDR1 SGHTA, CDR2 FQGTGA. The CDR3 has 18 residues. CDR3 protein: CASSLGHTVQGTNYGYTF. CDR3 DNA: TGTGCCAGCAGCTTAGGTCACACCGTACAGGGGACAAACTATGGCTACACCTTC.